Below are 8 T cell receptor beta chains sequenced from a single sample in a study of chemoradiotherapy in HPV16-positive cancers. Sequenced by immunoSEQ multiplex PCR; TCRdb stores in-frame clones only, minus some. This sample has 9,500 to 15,000 clones, with around two thirds found just once. Sampling was conducted from a patient who underwent chemoradiotherapy. All receptors derive from a human donor with HPV-associated anogenital cancer.

This sequence joins TRBV29-1 and TRBJ1-1; D call uncertain. Germline CDR1 and CDR2: SQVTM and ANQGSEA. With 6 bases removed from V and 3 bases from J, the gap between germline ends came to 14 bases. This CDR3 has 13 amino acids. CDR3 in amino acids: CSVAAGRDTEAFF. The CDR3 DNA reads TGCAGCGTGGCCGCGGGGAGGGACACTGAAGCTTTCTTT.

The rearrangement joins TRBV7-3 to TRBJ1-2, with 8 bases identical to TRBD1. Germline CDR1 is SGHTA and CDR2 is FQGTGA. V lost 5 bases, J lost 5 bases, and 10 bases stayed unmatched. The CDR3 length is 15 residues. Written as DNA, the CDR3 is TGTGCCAGCAGCGCAGACAGGGGCGAGGGATATGGCTACACCTTC. It encodes CASSADRGEGYGYTF.

The genes are TRBV7-3 and TRBJ1-4, with D perhaps matching TRBD1 (6 bases). The length of the CDR3 is 15 residues. Germline V gene data show CDR1 as SGHTA and CDR2 as FQGTGA. V lost 5 bases to trimming and J lost 3 bases, with 13 bases between them. The CDR3 nucleotides read TGTGCCAGCAGCGCCCAGGGGATGCCTAATGAAAAACTGTTTTTT. Translating it yields CASSAQGMPNEKLFF.

The V call is TRBV7-2, the J call TRBJ1-4; no definite D call. The V and J ends lost 1 base and 5 bases respectively, with 5 bases between them. Germline CDR1 is SGHTA and CDR2 is FQGNSA. CDR3 length: 13 residues. In DNA form, the CDR3 reads TGTGCCAGCAGCTTAGAACTAAATGAAAAACTGTTTTTT. Encoded protein: CASSLELNEKLFF.

Only a few counts were recorded for this clone. The rearrangement links TRBV7-2 to TRBJ1-4; no clear D gene. CDR1 and CDR2 (germline): SGHTA, FQGNSA. The CDR3 sequence is 14 residues long. V shed 2 bases and J shed 2 bases, with 6 bases lying between them. The CDR3 protein is CASSLRLTNEKLFF. CDR3 sequence (DNA): TGTGCCAGCAGCTTACGTCTCACTAATGAAAAACTGTTTTTT.

The chain combines TRBV28 with TRBJ2-2; no clear D. Trimming pared 2 bases from V and 2 bases from J, leaving 9 bases between. CDR1 is MDHEN, CDR2 SYDVKM, per germline. The CDR3 is made up of 15 amino acids. Written as DNA, the CDR3 is TGTGCCAGCAGTTTAATGGTCGGTAACACCGGGGAGCTGTTTTTT. Translation: CASSLMVGNTGELFF.

The chain couples TRBV28 to TRBJ1-2; perhaps TRBD1 as D (6 bases). The germline V gene has CDR1 MDHEN and CDR2 SYDVKM. The length of the CDR3 is 16 residues. V was cut by 10 bases and J by 2 bases, with 23 bases left in between. CDR3 protein: CATTEFRAGVNYGYTF. CDR3 nucleotides: TGTGCCACTACAGAGTTTAGGGCAGGGGTGAACTATGGCTACACCTTC.

In DNA form, the CDR3 reads TGTGCCAGCAGCTTAGGGACTAGCGGGAGGCCCGCCGCCGAGCAGTACTTC. Translation gives CASSLGTSGRPAAEQYF. The rearrangement links TRBV7-2 to TRBJ2-7; TRBD2 matches at 14 bases. Trimming took 1 base from V and 6 from J; bases not matched to a gene: 8. CDR1 SGHTA and CDR2 FQGNSA come from the germline V gene. The CDR3 sequence is 17 residues long.